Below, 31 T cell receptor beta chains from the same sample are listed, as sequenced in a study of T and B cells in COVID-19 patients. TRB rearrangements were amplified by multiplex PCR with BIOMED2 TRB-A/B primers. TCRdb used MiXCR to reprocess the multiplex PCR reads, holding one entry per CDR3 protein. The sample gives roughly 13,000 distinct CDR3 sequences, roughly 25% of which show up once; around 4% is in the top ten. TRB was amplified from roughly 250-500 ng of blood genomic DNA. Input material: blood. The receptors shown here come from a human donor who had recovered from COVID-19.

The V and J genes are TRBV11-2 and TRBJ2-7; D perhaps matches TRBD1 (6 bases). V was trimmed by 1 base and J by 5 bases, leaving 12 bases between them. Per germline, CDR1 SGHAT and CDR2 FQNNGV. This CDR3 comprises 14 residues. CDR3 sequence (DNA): TGTGCCAGCAGCTTAGCACAGGGTGTCCACGAGCAGTACTTC. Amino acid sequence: CASSLAQGVHEQYF.

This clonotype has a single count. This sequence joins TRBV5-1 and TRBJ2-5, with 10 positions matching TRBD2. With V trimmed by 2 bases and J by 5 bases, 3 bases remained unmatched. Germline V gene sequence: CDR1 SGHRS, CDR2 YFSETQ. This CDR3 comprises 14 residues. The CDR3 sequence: CASSFLAGVETQYF. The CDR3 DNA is TGCGCCAGCAGCTTTCTAGCGGGGGTTGAGACCCAGTACTTC.

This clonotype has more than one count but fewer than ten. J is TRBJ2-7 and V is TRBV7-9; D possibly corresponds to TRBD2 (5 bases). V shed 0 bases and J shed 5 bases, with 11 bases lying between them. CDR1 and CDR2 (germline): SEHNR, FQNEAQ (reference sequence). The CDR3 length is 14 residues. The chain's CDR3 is CASSLAGVRDEQYF. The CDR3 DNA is TGTGCCAGCAGCTTAGCCGGGGTGAGAGACGAGCAGTACTTC.

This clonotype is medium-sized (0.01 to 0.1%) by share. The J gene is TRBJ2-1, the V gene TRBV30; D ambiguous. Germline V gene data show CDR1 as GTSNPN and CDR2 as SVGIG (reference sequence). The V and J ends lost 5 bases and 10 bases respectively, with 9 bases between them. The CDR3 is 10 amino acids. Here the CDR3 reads CAWEGREQFF. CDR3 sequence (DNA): TGTGCCTGGGAAGGACGCGAGCAGTTCTTC.

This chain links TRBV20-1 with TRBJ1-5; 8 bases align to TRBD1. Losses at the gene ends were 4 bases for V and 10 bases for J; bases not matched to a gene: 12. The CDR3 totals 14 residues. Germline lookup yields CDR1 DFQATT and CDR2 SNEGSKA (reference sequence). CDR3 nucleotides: TGCAGTGCTACGACCGGGACAGGCAGCGAACCCCAGCATTTT. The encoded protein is CSATTGTGSEPQHF.

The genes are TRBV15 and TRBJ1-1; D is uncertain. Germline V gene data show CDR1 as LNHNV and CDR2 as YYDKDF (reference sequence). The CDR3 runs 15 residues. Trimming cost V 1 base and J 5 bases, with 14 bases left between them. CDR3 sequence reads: CATSRVRIPITEAFF. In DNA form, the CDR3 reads TGTGCCACCAGCAGAGTCCGTATTCCGATAACTGAAGCTTTCTTT.

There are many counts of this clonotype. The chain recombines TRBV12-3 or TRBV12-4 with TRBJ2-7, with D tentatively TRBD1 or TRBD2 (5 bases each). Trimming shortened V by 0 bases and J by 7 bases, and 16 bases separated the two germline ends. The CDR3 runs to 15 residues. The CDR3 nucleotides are TGTGCCAGCAGTTTAGCCTCCGGGACGGCAAGTGAGCAGTACTTC. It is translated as CASSLASGTASEQYF.

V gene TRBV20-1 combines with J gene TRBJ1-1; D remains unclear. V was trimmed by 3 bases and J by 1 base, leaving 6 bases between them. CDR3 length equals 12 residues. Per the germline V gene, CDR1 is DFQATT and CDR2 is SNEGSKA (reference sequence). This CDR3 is CSARDGNTEAFF. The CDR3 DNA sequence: TGCAGTGCTAGGGATGGGAACACTGAAGCTTTCTTT.

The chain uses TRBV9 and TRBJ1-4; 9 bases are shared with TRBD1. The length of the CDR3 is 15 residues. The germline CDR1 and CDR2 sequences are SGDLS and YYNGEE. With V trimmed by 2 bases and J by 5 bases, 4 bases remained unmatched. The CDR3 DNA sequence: TGTGCCAGCAGCGTGCCAACAGGGGGCAATGAAAAACTGTTTTTT. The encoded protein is CASSVPTGGNEKLFF.

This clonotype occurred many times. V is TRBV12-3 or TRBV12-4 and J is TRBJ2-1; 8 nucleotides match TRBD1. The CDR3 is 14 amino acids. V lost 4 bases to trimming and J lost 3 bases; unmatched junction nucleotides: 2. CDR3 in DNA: TGTGCCAGCAGTTCTGGACAGGGCTACAATGAGCAGTTCTTC. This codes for CASSSGQGYNEQFF.

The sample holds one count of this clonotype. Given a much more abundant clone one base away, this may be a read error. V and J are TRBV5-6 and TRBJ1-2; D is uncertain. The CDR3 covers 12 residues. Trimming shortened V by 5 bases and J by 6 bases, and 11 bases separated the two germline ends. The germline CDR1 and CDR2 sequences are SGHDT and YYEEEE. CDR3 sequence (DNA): TGTGCCAGCAGGTGGGCGGCCGATGGCTACACCTTC. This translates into CASRWAADGYTF. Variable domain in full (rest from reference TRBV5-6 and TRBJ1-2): DAGVTQSPTHLIKTRGQQVTLRCSPKSGHDTVSWYQQALGQGPQFIFQYYEEEERQRGNFPDRFSGHQFPNYSSELNVNALLLGDSALYLCASRWAADGYTFGSGTRLTVV.

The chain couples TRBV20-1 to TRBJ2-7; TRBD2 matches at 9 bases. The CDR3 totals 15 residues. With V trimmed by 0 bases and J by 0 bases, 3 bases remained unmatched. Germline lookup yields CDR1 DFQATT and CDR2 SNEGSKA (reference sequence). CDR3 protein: CSARDLSGSSYEQYF. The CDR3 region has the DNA TGCAGTGCTAGAGATCTTAGCGGGAGCTCCTACGAGCAGTACTTC.

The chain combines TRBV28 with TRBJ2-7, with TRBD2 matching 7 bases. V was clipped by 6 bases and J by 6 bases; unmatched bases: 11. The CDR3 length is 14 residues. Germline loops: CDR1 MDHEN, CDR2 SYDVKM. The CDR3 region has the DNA TGTGCCAGCAGCTTTGGGGACTATCACCTCGAGCAGTACTTC. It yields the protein CASSFGDYHLEQYF.

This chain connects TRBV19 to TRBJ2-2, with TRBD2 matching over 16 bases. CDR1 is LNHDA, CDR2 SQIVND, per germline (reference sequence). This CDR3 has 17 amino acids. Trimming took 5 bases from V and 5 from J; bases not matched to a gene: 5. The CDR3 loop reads CASSQPGLAGGTGELFF. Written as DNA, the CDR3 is TGTGCCAGTAGTCAGCCGGGACTAGCGGGAGGGACCGGGGAGCTGTTTTTT.

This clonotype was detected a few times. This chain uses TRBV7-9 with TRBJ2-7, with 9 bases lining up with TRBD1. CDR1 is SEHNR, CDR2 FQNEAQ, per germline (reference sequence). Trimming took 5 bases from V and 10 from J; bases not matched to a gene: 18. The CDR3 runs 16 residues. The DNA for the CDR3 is TGTGCCAGCAGCCCGATGGACAGGGGACCGGGGGATGGTCAGTACTTC. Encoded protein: CASSPMDRGPGDGQYF.

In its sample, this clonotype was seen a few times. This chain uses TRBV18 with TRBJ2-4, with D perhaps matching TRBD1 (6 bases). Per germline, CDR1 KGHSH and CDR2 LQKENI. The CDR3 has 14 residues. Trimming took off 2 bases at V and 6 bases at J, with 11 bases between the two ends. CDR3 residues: CASSPETGINIQYF. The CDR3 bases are TGTGCCAGCTCACCAGAAACAGGGATAAACATTCAGTACTTC.

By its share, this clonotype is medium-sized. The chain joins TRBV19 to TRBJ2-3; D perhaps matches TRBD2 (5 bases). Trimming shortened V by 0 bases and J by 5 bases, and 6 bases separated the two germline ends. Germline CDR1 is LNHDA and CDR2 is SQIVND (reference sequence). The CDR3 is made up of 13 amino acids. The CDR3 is CASSIDRGDTQYF. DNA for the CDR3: TGTGCCAGTAGTATAGATCGGGGAGATACGCAGTATTTT. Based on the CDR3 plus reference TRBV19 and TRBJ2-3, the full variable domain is DGGITQSPKYLFRKEGQNVTLSCEQNLNHDAMYWYRQDPGQGLRLIYYSQIVNDFQKGDIAEGYSVSREKKESFPLTVTSAQKNPTAFYLCASSIDRGDTQYFGPGTRLTVL.

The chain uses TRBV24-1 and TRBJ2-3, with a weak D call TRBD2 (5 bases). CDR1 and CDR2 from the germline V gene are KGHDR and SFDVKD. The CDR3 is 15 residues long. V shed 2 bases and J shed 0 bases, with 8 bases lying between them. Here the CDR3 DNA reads TGTGCCACCAGTGATTGGGGAGAAAGCACAGATACGCAGTATTTT. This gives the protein CATSDWGESTDTQYF.

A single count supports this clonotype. The CDR3 sequence: CASSLLAGGWNNEQFF. Written as DNA, the CDR3 is TGTGCCAGCAGTTTATTAGCGGGGGGGTGGAACAATGAGCAGTTCTTC. The genes are TRBV27 and TRBJ2-1, with 11 bases identical to TRBD2. CDR1 is MNHEY and CDR2 is SMNVEV in the germline V gene (reference sequence). The junction had 4 bases not matched to a gene; V was cut back by 1 base and J by 5 bases. This CDR3 spans 16 amino acids.

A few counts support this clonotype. CDR3 loop: CAAGTGNTQYF. The CDR3 coding sequence is TGTGCCGCCGGGACAGGCAATACGCAGTATTTT. The V and J genes are TRBV24-1 and TRBJ2-3, with 8 bases fitting TRBD1. The V gene's germline CDR1 is KGHDR and CDR2 SFDVKD. V lost 12 bases to trimming and J lost 7 bases; unmatched junction nucleotides: 5. The CDR3 covers 11 residues.

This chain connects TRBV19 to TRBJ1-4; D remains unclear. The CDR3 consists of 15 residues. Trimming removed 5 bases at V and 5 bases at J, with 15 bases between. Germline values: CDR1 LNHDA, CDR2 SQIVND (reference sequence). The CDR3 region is CASSRTEASNEKLFF. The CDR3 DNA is TGTGCCAGTAGTCGGACGGAGGCCTCAAATGAAAAACTGTTTTTT.

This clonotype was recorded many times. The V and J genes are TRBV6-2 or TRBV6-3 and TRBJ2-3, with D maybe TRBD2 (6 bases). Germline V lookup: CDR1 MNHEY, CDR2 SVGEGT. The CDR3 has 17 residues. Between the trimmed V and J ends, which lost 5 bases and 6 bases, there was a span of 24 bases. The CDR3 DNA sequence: TGTGCCAGCAGTACAACCCCAGCGGGCCCGGAAAGTGATACGCAGTATTTT. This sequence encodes CASSTTPAGPESDTQYF.

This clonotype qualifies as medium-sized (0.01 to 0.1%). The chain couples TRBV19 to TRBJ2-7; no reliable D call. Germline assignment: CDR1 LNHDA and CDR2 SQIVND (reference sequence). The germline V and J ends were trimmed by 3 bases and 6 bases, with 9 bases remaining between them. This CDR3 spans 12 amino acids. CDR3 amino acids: CASSMRGAEQYF. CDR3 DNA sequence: TGTGCCAGTAGTATGCGTGGAGCCGAGCAGTACTTC.

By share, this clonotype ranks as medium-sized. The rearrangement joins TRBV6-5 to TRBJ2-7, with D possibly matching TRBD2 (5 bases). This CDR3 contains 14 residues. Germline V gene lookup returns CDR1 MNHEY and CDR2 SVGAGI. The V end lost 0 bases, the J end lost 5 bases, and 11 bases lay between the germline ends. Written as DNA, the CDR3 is TGTGCCAGCAGTTACTCCTCCATGCGGGACGAGCAGTACTTC. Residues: CASSYSSMRDEQYF.

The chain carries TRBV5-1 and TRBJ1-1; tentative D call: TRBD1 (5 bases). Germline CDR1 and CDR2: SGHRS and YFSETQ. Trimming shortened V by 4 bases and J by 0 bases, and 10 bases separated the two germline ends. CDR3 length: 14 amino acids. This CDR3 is CASSHGALNTEAFF. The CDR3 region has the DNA TGCGCCAGCAGCCACGGGGCCTTGAACACTGAAGCTTTCTTT.

CDR3 DNA: TGTGCCAGCAGCTTATTCCAGGGGTATGGTACGCAGTATTTT. Protein: CASSLFQGYGTQYF. This chain uses TRBV11-1 with TRBJ2-3; D may be TRBD1 (6 bases). CDR1 is SGHAT, CDR2 FQDESV, per germline (reference sequence). This CDR3 region has 14 residues. V dropped 2 bases and J dropped 8 bases, with 14 bases sitting between them.

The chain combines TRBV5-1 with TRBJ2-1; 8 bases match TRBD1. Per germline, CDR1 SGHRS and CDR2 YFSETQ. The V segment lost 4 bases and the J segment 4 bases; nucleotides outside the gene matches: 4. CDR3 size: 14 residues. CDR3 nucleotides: TGCGCCAGCAGCCCGGGACAGGTATACAATGAGCAGTTCTTC. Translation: CASSPGQVYNEQFF.

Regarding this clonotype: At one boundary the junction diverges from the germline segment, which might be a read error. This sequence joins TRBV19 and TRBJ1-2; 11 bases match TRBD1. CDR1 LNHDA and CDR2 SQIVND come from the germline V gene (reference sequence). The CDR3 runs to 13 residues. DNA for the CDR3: TGTGCCAGTAGTTCGGACAGGGGGCCGCCTCTGCACTTC. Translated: CASSSDRGPPLHF.

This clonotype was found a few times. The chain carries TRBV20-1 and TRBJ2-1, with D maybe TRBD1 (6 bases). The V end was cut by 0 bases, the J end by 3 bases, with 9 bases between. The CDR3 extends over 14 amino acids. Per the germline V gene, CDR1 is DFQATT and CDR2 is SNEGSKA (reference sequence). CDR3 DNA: TGCAGTGCTAGAGATCGACAGGACTACAATGAGCAGTTCTTC. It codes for CSARDRQDYNEQFF.

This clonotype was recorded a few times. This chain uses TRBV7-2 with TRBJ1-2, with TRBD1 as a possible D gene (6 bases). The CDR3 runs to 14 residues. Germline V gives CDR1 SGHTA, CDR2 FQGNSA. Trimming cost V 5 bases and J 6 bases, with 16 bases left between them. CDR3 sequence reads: CASSPTPPGDGYTF. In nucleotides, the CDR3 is TGTGCCAGCAGCCCCACCCCGCCAGGGGATGGCTACACCTTC.

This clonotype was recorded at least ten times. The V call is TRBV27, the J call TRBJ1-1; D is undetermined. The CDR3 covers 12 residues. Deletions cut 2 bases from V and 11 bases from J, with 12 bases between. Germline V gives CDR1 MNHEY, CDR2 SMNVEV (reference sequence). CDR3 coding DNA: TGTGCCAGCAGTTTAGGCGGGAGGGCGGCTTTCTTT. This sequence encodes CASSLGGRAAFF.